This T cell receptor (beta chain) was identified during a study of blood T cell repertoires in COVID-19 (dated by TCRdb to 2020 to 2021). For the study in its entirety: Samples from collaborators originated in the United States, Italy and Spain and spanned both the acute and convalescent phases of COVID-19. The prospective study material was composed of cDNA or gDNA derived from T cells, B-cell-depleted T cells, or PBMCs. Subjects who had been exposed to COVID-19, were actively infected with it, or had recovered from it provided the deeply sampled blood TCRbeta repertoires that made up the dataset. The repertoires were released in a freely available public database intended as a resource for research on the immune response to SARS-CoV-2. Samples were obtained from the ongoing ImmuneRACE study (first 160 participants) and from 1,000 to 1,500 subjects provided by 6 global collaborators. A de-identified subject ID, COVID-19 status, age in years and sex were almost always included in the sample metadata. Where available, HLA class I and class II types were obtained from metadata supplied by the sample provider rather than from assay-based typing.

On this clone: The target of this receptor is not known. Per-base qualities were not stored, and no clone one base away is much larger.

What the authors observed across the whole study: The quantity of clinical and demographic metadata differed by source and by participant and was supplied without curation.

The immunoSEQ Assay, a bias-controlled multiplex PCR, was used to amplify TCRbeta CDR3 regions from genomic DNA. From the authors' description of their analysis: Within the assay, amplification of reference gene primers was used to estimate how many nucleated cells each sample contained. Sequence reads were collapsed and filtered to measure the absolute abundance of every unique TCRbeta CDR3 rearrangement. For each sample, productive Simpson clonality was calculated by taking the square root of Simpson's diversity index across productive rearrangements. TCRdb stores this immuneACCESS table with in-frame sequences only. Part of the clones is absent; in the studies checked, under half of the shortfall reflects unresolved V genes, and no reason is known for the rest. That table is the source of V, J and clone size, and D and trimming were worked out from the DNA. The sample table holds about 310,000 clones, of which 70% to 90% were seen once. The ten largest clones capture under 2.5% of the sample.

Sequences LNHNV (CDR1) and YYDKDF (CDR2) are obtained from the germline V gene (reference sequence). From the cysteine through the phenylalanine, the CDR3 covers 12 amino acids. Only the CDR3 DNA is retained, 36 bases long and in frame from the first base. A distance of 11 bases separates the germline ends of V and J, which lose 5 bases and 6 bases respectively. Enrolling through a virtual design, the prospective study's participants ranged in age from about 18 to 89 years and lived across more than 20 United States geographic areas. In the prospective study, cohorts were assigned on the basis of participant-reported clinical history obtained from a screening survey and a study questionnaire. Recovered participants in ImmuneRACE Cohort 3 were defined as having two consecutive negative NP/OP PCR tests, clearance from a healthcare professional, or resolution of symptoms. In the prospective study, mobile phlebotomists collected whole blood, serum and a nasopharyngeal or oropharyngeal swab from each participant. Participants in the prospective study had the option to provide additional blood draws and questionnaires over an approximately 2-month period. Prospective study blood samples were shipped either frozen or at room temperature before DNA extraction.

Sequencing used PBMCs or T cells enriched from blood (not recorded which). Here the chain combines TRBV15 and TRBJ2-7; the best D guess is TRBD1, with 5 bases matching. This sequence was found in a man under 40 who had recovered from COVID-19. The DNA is TGTGCCACCAGCGAAGGAAGGGGCGAGCAGTACTTC. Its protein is CATSEGRGEQYF.